This TCR beta chain comes out of a study of T-cell reconstitution after alpha-beta-depleted transplantation in children. Germline-derived CDR1 and CDR2 are LNHDA and SQIVND (reference sequence). This CDR3 is built from 15 residues. V lost 3 bases, J lost 6 bases, and 9 bases stayed unmatched. During its preparation, the TCRbeta library received unique molecular identifiers. One entry per CDR3 protein, called by TCRdb with MiXCR from the PCR reads. The repertoire holds some 400,000 distinct CDR3 sequences, roughly 20% seen once, with around 4% in the top ten. The chain is built from TRBV19 and TRBJ1-2; 8 bases fit TRBD1. The receptor was derived from a human donor who donated a stem cell graft to a child with acute myeloid leukemia. The sequences come from PBMCs from the stem cell graft donor, collected from the stem cell graft. This CDR3 is CASSMAGTGENGYTF. The CDR3 bases are TGTGCCAGTAGTATGGCCGGGACAGGAGAAAATGGCTACACCTTC. Complete variable domain (other parts from reference TRBV19 and TRBJ1-2): DGGITQSPKYLFRKEGQNVTLSCEQNLNHDAMYWYRQDPGQGLRLIYYSQIVNDFQKGDIAEGYSVSREKKESFPLTVTSAQKNPTAFYLCASSMAGTGENGYTFGSGTRLTVV.